This paragraph reports one T cell receptor beta chain. The data were produced by immunoSEQ multiplex PCR, yet TCRdb's version contains in-frame clones alone and is incomplete. The sample lists tens of thousands of clones; more than 90% were seen once. V shed 9 bases and J shed 4 bases, with 10 bases lying between them. The CDR3 sequence is 13 residues long. CDR1 is SNHLY, CDR2 FYNNEI, per germline. The data belong to a study of blood T cell repertoires in COVID-19. About the research overall: Samples came from the United States, Italy and Spain, spanning acute and convalescent COVID-19.

This TCR came from a human donor in a cohort sampled during active COVID-19. The chain recombines TRBV2 with TRBJ2-6; a weak D match, TRBD1 (6 bases). The sequenced material came from peripheral blood. This chain's CDR3 is CARRTAGANVLTF. CDR3 DNA: TGTGCCAGACGGACAGCCGGGGCCAACGTCCTGACTTTC.